This entry features one TCR beta chain sequence. The antigen remains undetermined. The CDR3 extends over 13 amino acids. The germline V gene has CDR1 SGHAT and CDR2 FQNNGV. V lost 2 bases and J 5 bases, leaving 7 bases between the germline ends. This record belongs to a study of T cell clones after liver transplantation. About the study: Immunosuppression withdrawal was tried within 2 years after liver transplantation in this trial. TCRbeta sequencing after a pre-transplant mixed lymphocyte reaction identified graft-donor-reactive clones, later tracked in post-transplant blood. Subjects received no induction therapy and standard immunosuppression until randomization at 12-24 months post-transplant. Notes on the study in general: Small, mixed patient groups and varying post-transplant times limit these conclusions.

Produced via immunoSEQ multiplex PCR; TCRdb's table is partial and in-frame only. In the table there are about 70,000 clones, 80% of which are singletons. This chain links TRBV11-2 with TRBJ2-1, with unresolved D. This receptor was identified in a human patient who received a liver transplant. Some T cells here may be from the graft donor. This specimen consisted of CD4+ T cells from blood, obtained 12 months after liver transplant. In DNA form, the CDR3 reads TGTGCCAGCAGCTTATCAGCGAACAATGAGCAGTTCTTC. Encoded protein: CASSLSANNEQFF.